The TCR beta chain described here comes from a study of T cells in Graves' hyperthyroidism and ophthalmopathy. Stable Graves' hyperthyroidism denoted no ophthalmopathy progression over 18 months. Uncontrolled infections, other autoimmune diseases, pregnancy or lactation led to exclusion of patients. RNA transcripts gave rise to amplified TCR beta CDR3 regions. TCR CDR3 regions were first amplified by RT-PCR with HTBI primers. TCRdb independently ran MiXCR on the multiplex PCR reads; one entry per CDR3 protein. Of hundreds of thousands of distinct CDR3 sequences listed, roughly 37% are singletons. In germline, CDR1 is SGDLS, CDR2 YYNGEE. V lost 4 bases to trimming and J lost 10 bases, with 14 bases between them. CDR3 length: 12 residues.

The sequenced sample consisted of blood. The chain is built from TRBV9 and TRBJ1-1; D not certain. The TCR comes from a man younger than 35 with Graves' hyperthyroidism. CDR3 nucleotide sequence: TGTGCCAGCAGCCCCCCGATAGGAAGAGCTTTCTTT. It specifies CASSPPIGRAFF.